The present T cell receptor (beta chain) was sequenced within a study of shared clonotypes between healthy human individuals. Worth noting for this clone: What it binds is unknown.

Measured with immunoSEQ multiplex PCR; TCRdb has only the in-frame clones, and not every one. The sample has around 2.5 million clones; approximately 94% are singletons. General study findings and limits: Naive subsets generally exceeded memory subsets in estimated richness. Shared clonotypes: about 5% naive CD4, about 4% naive CD8, 2.3% memory CD4, under 0.5% memory CD8.

Trimming cost V 1 base and J 0 bases, with 17 bases left between them. Germline values: CDR1 LGHNA, CDR2 YNFKEQ. The CDR3 loop spans 18 amino acids. Naive CD45RA+ and memory CD45RA-negative subsets were split from CD4+ cells. Sequenced input: naive CD4+ T cells from PBMCs. This sample's subset: CD45RA+ positively selected. The rearrangement joins TRBV4-2 to TRBJ2-3; D gene ambiguous. This TCR was sampled from a man in his late teens or twenties in good health. Some clones in this sample may be carry-over from other donors' samples. The CDR3 bases are TGTGCCAGCAGCCAAGGTTCCGACTTCCGATCCAGCACAGATACGCAGTATTTT. Encoded protein: CASSQGSDFRSSTDTQYF.